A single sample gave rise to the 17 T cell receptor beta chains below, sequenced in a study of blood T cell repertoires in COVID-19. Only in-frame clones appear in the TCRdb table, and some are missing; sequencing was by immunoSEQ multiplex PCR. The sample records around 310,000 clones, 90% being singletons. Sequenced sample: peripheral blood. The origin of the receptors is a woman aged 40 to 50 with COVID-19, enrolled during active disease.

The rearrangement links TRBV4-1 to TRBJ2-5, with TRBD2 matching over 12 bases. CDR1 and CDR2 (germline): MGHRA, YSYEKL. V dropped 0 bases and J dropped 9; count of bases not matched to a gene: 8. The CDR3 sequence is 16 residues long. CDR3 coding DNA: TGCGCCAGCAGCCAAGAAGGCCTAGCGGGGGGGTCGGCCCAGTACTTC. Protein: CASSQEGLAGGSAQYF.

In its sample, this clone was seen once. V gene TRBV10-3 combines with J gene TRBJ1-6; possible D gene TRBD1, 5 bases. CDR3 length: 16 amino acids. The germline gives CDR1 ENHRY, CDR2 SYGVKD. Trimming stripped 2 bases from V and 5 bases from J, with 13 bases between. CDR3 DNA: TGTGCCATCAGTGAGGTCGGGGGGGGAAATAATTCACCCCTCCACTTT. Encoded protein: CAISEVGGGNNSPLHF.

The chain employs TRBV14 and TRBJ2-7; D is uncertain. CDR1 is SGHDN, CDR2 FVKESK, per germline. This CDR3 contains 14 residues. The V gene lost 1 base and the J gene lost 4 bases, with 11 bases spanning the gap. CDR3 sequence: CASSQVGSPYEQYF. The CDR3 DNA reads TGTGCCAGCAGCCAAGTGGGCTCACCTTACGAGCAGTACTTC.

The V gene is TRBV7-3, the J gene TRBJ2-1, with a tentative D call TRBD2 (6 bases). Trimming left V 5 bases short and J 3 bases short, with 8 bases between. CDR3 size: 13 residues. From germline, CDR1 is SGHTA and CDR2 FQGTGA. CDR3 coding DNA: TGTGCCAGCAGCGGCGGGGTCTACAATGAGCAGTTCTTC. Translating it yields CASSGGVYNEQFF.

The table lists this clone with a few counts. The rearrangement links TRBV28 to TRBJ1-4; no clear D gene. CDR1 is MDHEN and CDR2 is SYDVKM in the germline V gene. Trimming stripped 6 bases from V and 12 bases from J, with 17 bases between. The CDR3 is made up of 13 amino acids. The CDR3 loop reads CASSPTPERELFF. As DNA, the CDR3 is TGTGCCAGCAGCCCTACCCCGGAGAGGGAACTGTTTTTT.

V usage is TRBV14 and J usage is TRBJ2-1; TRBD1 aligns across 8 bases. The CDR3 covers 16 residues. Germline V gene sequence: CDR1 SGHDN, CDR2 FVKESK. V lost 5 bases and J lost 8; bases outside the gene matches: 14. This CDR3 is CASSYGTGPYNDEQFF. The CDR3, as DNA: TGTGCCAGCAGCTATGGGACAGGACCATACAATGATGAGCAGTTCTTC. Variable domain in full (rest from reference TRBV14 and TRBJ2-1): EAGVTQFPSHSVIEKGQTVTLRCDPISGHDNLYWYRRVMGKEIKFLLHFVKESKQDESGMPNNRFLAERTGGTYSTLKVQPAELEDSGVYFCASSYGTGPYNDEQFFGPGTRLTVL.

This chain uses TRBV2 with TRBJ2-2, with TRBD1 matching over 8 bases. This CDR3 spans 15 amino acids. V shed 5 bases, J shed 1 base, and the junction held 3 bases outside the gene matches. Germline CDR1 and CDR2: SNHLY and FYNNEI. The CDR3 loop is CASSSDRGNTGELFF. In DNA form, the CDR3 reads TGTGCCAGCAGTTCCGACAGGGGGAACACCGGGGAGCTGTTTTTT.

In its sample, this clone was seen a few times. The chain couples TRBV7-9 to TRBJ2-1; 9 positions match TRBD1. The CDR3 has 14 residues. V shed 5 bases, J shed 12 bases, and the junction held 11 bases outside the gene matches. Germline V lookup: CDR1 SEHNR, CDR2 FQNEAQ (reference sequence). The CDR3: CASSPPGQGTSQFF. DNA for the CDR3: TGTGCCAGCAGCCCCCCGGGACAGGGCACCTCGCAGTTCTTC.

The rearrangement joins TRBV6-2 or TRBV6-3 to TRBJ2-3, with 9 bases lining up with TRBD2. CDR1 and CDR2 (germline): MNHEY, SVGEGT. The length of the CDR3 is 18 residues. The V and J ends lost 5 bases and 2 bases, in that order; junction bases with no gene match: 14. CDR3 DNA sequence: TGTGCCAGCAGTGACCACTCAGGAGCGGGAGGTCTCACAGATACGCAGTATTTT. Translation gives CASSDHSGAGGLTDTQYF.

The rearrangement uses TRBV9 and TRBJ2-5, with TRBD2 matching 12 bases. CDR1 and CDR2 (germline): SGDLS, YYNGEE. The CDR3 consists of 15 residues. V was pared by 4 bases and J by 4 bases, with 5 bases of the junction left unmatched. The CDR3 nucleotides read TGTGCCAGCAGCCAAGGACTAGCGGGGCCAGAGACCCAGTACTTC. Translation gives CASSQGLAGPETQYF.

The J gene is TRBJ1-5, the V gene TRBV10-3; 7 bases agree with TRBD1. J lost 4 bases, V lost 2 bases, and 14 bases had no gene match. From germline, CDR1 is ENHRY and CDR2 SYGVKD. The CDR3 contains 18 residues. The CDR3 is CAISEPKKWDSPNQPQHF. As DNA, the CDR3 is TGTGCCATCAGTGAGCCTAAGAAATGGGACAGCCCTAATCAGCCCCAGCATTTT.

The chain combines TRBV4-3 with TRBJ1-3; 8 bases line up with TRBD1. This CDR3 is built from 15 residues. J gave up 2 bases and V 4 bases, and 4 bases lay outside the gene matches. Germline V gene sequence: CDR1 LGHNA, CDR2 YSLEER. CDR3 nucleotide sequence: TGCGCCAGCAGCCGTATACAGGGGGCTGGAAACACCATATATTTT. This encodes CASSRIQGAGNTIYF.

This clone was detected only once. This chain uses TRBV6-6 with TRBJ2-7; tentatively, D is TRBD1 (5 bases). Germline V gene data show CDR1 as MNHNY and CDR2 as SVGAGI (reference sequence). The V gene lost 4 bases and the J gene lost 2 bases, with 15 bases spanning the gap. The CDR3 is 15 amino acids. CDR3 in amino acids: CASSSHYETAYEQYF. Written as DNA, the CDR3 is TGTGCCAGCAGTTCCCACTATGAGACAGCCTACGAGCAGTACTTC.

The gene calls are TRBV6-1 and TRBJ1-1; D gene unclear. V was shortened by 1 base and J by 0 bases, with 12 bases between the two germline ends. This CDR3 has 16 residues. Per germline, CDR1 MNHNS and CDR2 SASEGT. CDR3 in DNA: TGTGCCAGCAGTGAAGTAGCTGGCGGATTGAACACTGAAGCTTTCTTT. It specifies CASSEVAGGLNTEAFF.

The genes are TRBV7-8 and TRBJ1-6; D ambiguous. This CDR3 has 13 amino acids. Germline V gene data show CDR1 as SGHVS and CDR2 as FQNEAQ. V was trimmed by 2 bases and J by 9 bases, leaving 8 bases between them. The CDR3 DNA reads TGTGCCAGCAGCTTATGGGAGATTTCACCCCTCCACTTT. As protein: CASSLWEISPLHF.

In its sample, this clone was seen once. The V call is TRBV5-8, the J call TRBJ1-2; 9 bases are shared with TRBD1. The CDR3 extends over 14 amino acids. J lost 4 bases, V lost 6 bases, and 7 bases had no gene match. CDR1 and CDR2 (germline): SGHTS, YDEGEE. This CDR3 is CASTHGQGIYGYTF. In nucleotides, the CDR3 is TGTGCCAGCACCCACGGACAGGGGATCTATGGCTACACCTTC.

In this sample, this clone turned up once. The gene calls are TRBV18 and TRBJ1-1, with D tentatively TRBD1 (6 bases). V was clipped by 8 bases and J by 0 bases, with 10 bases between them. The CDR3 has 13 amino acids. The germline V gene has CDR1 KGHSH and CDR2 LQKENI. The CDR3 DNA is TGTGCCAGCGTGGACAGCCTGAACACTGAAGCTTTCTTT. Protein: CASVDSLNTEAFF.